A single sample gave rise to the 19 T cell receptor beta chains below, sequenced in a study of identical twins listed by TCRdb under 2016. Libraries came from 5' RACE. The reads were generated on an Illumina HiSeq 2000. TCRdb reprocessed the public reads (quality trimming at Q25 with fastp, clone calling with MiXCR) and kept in-frame beta chains. Rows with one shared CDR3 protein collapse into an entry with the most common genes and DNA. Here the sample has roughly 220,000 distinct CDR3 sequences; 5.5% to 7.5% occur a single time. The biggest ten clones account for 13% to 15% of the sample. These data also formed part of another study, on T cells expressing NK-cell markers.

The sample was CD8+ T cells sorted from blood. Receptor source: a woman between 18 and 30 years old in good health.

This clonotype has a count of ten or more. The V and J genes are TRBV7-9 and TRBJ2-7; D uncertain. Trimming cost V 5 bases and J 2 bases, with 13 bases left between them. Germline V gene lookup returns CDR1 SEHNR and CDR2 FQNEAQ (reference sequence). This CDR3 is built from 14 residues. In DNA form, the CDR3 reads TGTGCCAGCAGCCCTGCCGGACGTACCTACGAGCAGTACTTC. It encodes CASSPAGRTYEQYF.

In its sample, this clonotype was seen many times. The rearrangement links TRBV30 to TRBJ2-1; 8 bases align to TRBD2. V shed 0 bases and J 7 bases; nucleotides not matched to a gene: 5. CDR3 size: 14 residues. Germline V gene lookup returns CDR1 GTSNPN and CDR2 SVGIG (reference sequence). CDR3 DNA sequence: TGTGCCTGGAGTGTCGGCGCGGGAGGTAATGAGCAGTTCTTC. This encodes CAWSVGAGGNEQFF.

The CDR3 region has the DNA TGTGCCAGCAGCTCCGATTTAGTCGATCATCAGTACTTC. It translates to CASSSDLVDHQYF. The chain has TRBV5-4 and TRBJ2-7; D is ambiguous. The V end was cut by 3 bases, the J end by 10 bases, with 17 bases between. Germline V gene lookup returns CDR1 SGHNT and CDR2 YYREEE (reference sequence). The CDR3 covers 13 residues.

This clonotype was observed a handful of times. The chain recombines TRBV5-1 with TRBJ2-1; 10 bases agree with TRBD2. V shed 2 bases and J 1 base; nucleotides not matched to a gene: 6. Germline V gene sequence: CDR1 SGHRS, CDR2 YFSETQ. The CDR3 extends over 17 amino acids. The CDR3 reads CASSFISGGSSYNEQFF. The CDR3 nucleotides are TGCGCCAGCAGCTTCATTAGCGGGGGGAGTTCCTACAATGAGCAGTTCTTC.

The chain uses TRBV29-1 and TRBJ2-7, with 11 positions matching TRBD1. The CDR3 has 15 amino acids. Unmatched junction bases numbered 9, after V lost 6 bases and J lost 2 bases. CDR1 and CDR2 (germline): SQVTM, ANQGSEA. In DNA, the CDR3 is TGCAGCGTCGGGGGGGGACAGGGGGGTCCCTACGAGCAGTACTTC. Its protein product is CSVGGGQGGPYEQYF.

This clonotype was counted many times. The gene calls are TRBV12-3 or TRBV12-4 and TRBJ1-2; D ambiguous. Between the trimmed V and J ends, which lost 3 bases and 6 bases, there was a span of 8 bases. CDR3 length: 12 amino acids. The chain's CDR3 is CASSLKGNGYTF. The DNA of the CDR3 is TGTGCCAGCAGTTTGAAAGGGAATGGCTACACCTTC.

This clonotype was counted only a few times. The chain links TRBV20-1 to TRBJ2-1; 9 bases map to TRBD2. The CDR3 is 15 amino acids. Germline lookup yields CDR1 DFQATT and CDR2 SNEGSKA (reference sequence). With V trimmed by 4 bases and J by 4 bases, 8 bases remained unmatched. CDR3 DNA: TGCAGTGCTACGTCTAGCGGGGCAGTTTACAATGAGCAGTTCTTC. Its protein is CSATSSGAVYNEQFF.

In this sample, this clonotype turned up a few times. The rearrangement links TRBV5-8 to TRBJ1-2; 8 nucleotides align to TRBD1. Germline V lookup: CDR1 SGHTS, CDR2 YDEGEE. With V trimmed by 0 bases and J by 7 bases, 8 bases remained unmatched. This CDR3 has 15 residues. Here the CDR3 DNA reads TGTGCCAGCAGCTTGGCATGGCAGGGGGCCGGTGGCTACACCTTC. Translating it yields CASSLAWQGAGGYTF.

This clonotype occurred many times. This sequence joins TRBV4-3 and TRBJ2-7; 8 bases are shared with TRBD2. J gave up 1 base and V 1 base, and 3 bases lay outside the gene matches. Germline V CDR1 and CDR2: LGHNA, YSLEER. The CDR3 contains 15 residues. The CDR3 spells CASSQVASGSYEQYF. CDR3 DNA sequence: TGCGCCAGCAGCCAAGTGGCTAGCGGGTCCTACGAGCAGTACTTC.

This clonotype was observed a handful of times. This chain links TRBV12-3 or TRBV12-4 with TRBJ1-2; D is uncertain. V was clipped by 8 bases and J by 8 bases, with 9 bases between them. The CDR3 length is 10 residues. The CDR3 DNA follows: TGTGCCAGCCGAGGTGACGGCTACACCTTC. Encoded protein: CASRGDGYTF.

Many counts were recorded for this clonotype. The chain combines TRBV7-9 with TRBJ2-7; TRBD1 matches at 11 bases. The V segment lost 5 bases and the J segment 6 bases; nucleotides outside the gene matches: 3. CDR1 SEHNR and CDR2 FQNEAQ come from the germline V gene (reference sequence). This CDR3 has 13 residues. The CDR3 loop reads CASSGGTGGEQYF. CDR3 sequence (DNA): TGTGCCAGCAGCGGGGGGACAGGGGGCGAGCAGTACTTC.

The table lists this clonotype with many counts. The chain carries TRBV12-3 or TRBV12-4 and TRBJ1-6, with 7 bases matching TRBD1. Trimming took 5 bases from V and 7 from J; bases not matched to a gene: 5. The CDR3 is made up of 14 amino acids. Here the CDR3 DNA reads TGTGCCAGCAGTACGGGGACAGCAAATTCACCCCTCCACTTT. Protein: CASSTGTANSPLHF.

This chain joins TRBV29-1 and TRBJ1-1, with D possibly TRBD1 on 5 matching bases. Trimming stripped 4 bases from V and 13 bases from J, with 19 bases between. Germline V gene sequence: CDR1 SQVTM, CDR2 ANQGSEA. The CDR3 is 12 amino acids. The CDR3 bases are TGCAGCGTTGGGGGTTCGTCCAGGGATGTTTTCTTT. Amino acid sequence: CSVGGSSRDVFF.

This clonotype was counted a few times. The chain has TRBV7-9 and TRBJ1-1; D remains unclear. Trimming took off 1 base at V and 7 bases at J, with 7 bases between the two ends. This CDR3 has 12 residues. Germline lookup yields CDR1 SEHNR and CDR2 FQNEAQ (reference sequence). CDR3 DNA sequence: TGTGCCAGCAGCTTAGTTCGAGATGAAGCTTTCTTT. This sequence encodes CASSLVRDEAFF.

The J gene is TRBJ2-1, the V gene TRBV7-2; D gene unclear. The CDR3 is 14 residues long. Germline V gives CDR1 SGHTA, CDR2 FQGNSA. Deletions cut 6 bases from V and 8 bases from J, with 17 bases between. CDR3 in amino acids: CASSYSGSWDEQFF. For the CDR3, the DNA is TGTGCCAGCAGTTATTCCGGTTCGTGGGATGAGCAGTTCTTC.

This clonotype turned up a few times. The gene calls are TRBV19 and TRBJ2-7, with a tentative D call TRBD2 (6 bases). This CDR3 has 16 residues. Germline V gene lookup returns CDR1 LNHDA and CDR2 SQIVND (reference sequence). V lost 1 base and J 3 bases, leaving 16 bases between the germline ends. Here the CDR3 reads CASSIGTGTAIYEQYF. CDR3 in DNA: TGTGCCAGTAGTATAGGAACCGGGACTGCTATCTACGAGCAGTACTTC.

This clonotype was seen more than once but under ten times. This rearrangement joins TRBV1 to TRBJ2-1; the D call TRBD2 from the table was never checked on the DNA. TRBV1 is classified as a pseudogene. CDR3 length equals 15 residues. The CDR3 coding sequence is TGCACCGGCGATGGAGCGGGAGGGGGTGGGAATGAGCAGTTCTTC. Amino acids: CTGDGAGGGGNEQFF.

The V gene is TRBV11-1, the J gene TRBJ2-1; 11 bases are a match to TRBD2. Trimming removed 7 bases from V and 0 bases from J; junction bases left unmatched: 11. The CDR3 totals 18 residues. Germline CDR1 and CDR2: SGHAT and FQDESV (reference sequence). CDR3 DNA: TGTGCCAGCACCGGGGGACTAGCGGAGTTGAGCTCCTACAATGAGCAGTTCTTC. Residues: CASTGGLAELSSYNEQFF.

Turning to this clonotype: As the CDR3 is not closed by the conserved phenylalanine or tryptophan, this likely results from a read error. J is TRBJ2-5 and V is TRBV7-9; D uncertain. Germline-derived CDR1 and CDR2 are SEHNR and FQNEAQ (reference sequence). Trimming took 3 bases from V and 5 from J, leaving 4 bases between them. This CDR3 spans 11 amino acids. This chain's CDR3 is CASSFRETQYY. The CDR3 nucleotides read TGTGCCAGCAGCTTTAGGGAGACCCAGTACTAC.